Listed here are 20 T cell receptor beta chains from one sample, sequenced in a study of CD8 T cells in Susac syndrome. An amount of RNA that ranged from roughly 0.45 to 1 ug was reverse transcribed with random hexamers. MiXCR, run by TCRdb on the immunoSEQ multiplex PCR reads, gives a single entry per CDR3 protein. Of over 150,000 distinct CDR3 sequences in the sample, approximately 95% were seen once. The specimen was CD4+ T cells from PBMCs. The receptor set was obtained from a human donor with Susac syndrome.

The rearrangement links TRBV18 to TRBJ1-2, with D tentatively TRBD1 (6 bases). Germline CDR1 and CDR2: KGHSH and LQKENI. The germline V and J ends were trimmed by 2 bases and 1 base, with 11 bases remaining between them. This CDR3 is 15 amino acids long. Here the CDR3 reads CASSPGQLYNYGYTF. The DNA of the CDR3 is TGTGCCAGCTCACCAGGACAGCTATATAACTATGGCTACACCTTC. The whole variable domain, filled in from reference TRBV18 and TRBJ1-2, reads NAGVMQNPRHLVRRRGQEARLRCSPMKGHSHVYWYRQLPEEGLKFMVYLQKENIIDESGMPKERFSAEFPKEGPSILRIQQVVRGDSAAYFCASSPGQLYNYGYTFGSGTRLTVV.

J is TRBJ2-1 and V is TRBV19, with TRBD2 identical over 10 bases. Germline V CDR1 and CDR2: LNHDA, SQIVND (reference sequence). V was clipped by 5 bases and J by 12 bases; unmatched bases: 10. The CDR3 runs 14 residues. CDR3 sequence reads: CASSRSWTSGTQFF. CDR3 DNA: TGTGCCAGTAGTCGGTCCTGGACTAGCGGAACGCAGTTCTTC.

The chain employs TRBV5-4 and TRBJ2-1, with D tentatively TRBD1 (5 bases). Germline V CDR1 and CDR2: SGHNT, YYREEE (reference sequence). Trimming took off 5 bases at V and 8 bases at J, with 20 bases between the two ends. The CDR3 runs to 15 residues. The CDR3 bases are TGTGCCAGCAGTCCAACCCCCCTCCAGGGCGATGAGCAGTTCTTC. Amino acids: CASSPTPLQGDEQFF.

The chain couples TRBV7-2 to TRBJ2-5; the D gene is possibly TRBD2 (5 bases). The CDR3 is made up of 15 amino acids. CDR1 is SGHTA and CDR2 is FQGNSA in the germline V gene. V was pared by 0 bases and J by 5 bases, with 13 bases between. The CDR3 bases are TGTGCCAGCAGCTTAGCGGCTCGGAGAGGGGAGACCCAGTACTTC. This codes for CASSLAARRGETQYF.

The CDR3 DNA reads TGTGCCAGCAGTGAATATTCCCGGACTACACTGGGCTACGAGCAGTACTTC. This gives the protein CASSEYSRTTLGYEQYF. The chain links TRBV25-1 to TRBJ2-7; a weak D match, TRBD2 (6 bases). V lost 0 bases and J 3 bases, leaving 18 bases between the germline ends. The CDR3 runs 17 residues. CDR1 and CDR2 from the germline V gene are MGHDK and SYGVNS.

This rearrangement joins TRBV6-5 to TRBJ2-4; D tentatively fits TRBD1 or TRBD2 (5 bases each). V shed 5 bases and J shed 6 bases, with 17 bases lying between them. CDR3 length: 15 residues. Germline values: CDR1 MNHEY, CDR2 SVGAGI. The CDR3 sequence: CASSRGSGALNIQYF. The DNA for the CDR3 is TGTGCCAGCAGTCGGGGCTCAGGAGCCTTAAACATTCAGTACTTC.

The J gene is TRBJ2-1, the V gene TRBV20-1; 8 bases line up with TRBD2. Germline values: CDR1 DFQATT, CDR2 SNEGSKA (reference sequence). Unmatched junction bases numbered 8, after V lost 0 bases and J lost 4 bases. There are 16 residues in the CDR3. CDR3 amino acids: CSARDLASGLYNEQFF. DNA for the CDR3: TGCAGTGCTAGAGATCTGGCTAGCGGGCTTTACAATGAGCAGTTCTTC.

In this sample, this clonotype turned up once. The chain employs TRBV7-2 and TRBJ1-1; D not resolved. V lost 2 bases and J lost 1, with 11 bases in between. The CDR3 covers 15 residues. Germline V CDR1 and CDR2: SGHTA, FQGNSA. CDR3 protein: CASSLLRHQNTEAFF. The CDR3 DNA sequence: TGTGCCAGCAGCTTATTAAGGCACCAGAACACTGAAGCTTTCTTT.

The gene calls are TRBV2 and TRBJ2-3, with D tentatively TRBD2 (5 bases). The CDR3 extends over 13 amino acids. The germline V and J ends were trimmed by 11 bases and 2 bases, with 14 bases remaining between them. In germline, CDR1 is SNHLY, CDR2 FYNNEI. CDR3 DNA sequence: TGTGCCGGTCTAGCCGAATTCACAGATACGCAGTATTTT. This encodes CAGLAEFTDTQYF.

The chain employs TRBV2 and TRBJ1-1, with D possibly matching TRBD1 (5 bases). Germline lookup yields CDR1 SNHLY and CDR2 FYNNEI. The CDR3 totals 14 residues. V lost 3 bases and J 4 bases, leaving 12 bases between the germline ends. The CDR3 DNA sequence: TGTGCCAGCAGTGACAGGTTTGGGGGCACTGAAGCTTTCTTT. Amino acid sequence: CASSDRFGGTEAFF.

The rearrangement links TRBV7-2 to TRBJ2-2; D ambiguous. Between the trimmed V and J ends, which lost 1 base and 5 bases, there was a span of 8 bases. This CDR3 comprises 14 residues. In germline, CDR1 is SGHTA, CDR2 FQGNSA. CDR3 DNA sequence: TGTGCCAGCAGCTTAGGTGGTCCGACCGGGGAGCTGTTTTTT. Protein product: CASSLGGPTGELFF.

The V gene is TRBV7-2, the J gene TRBJ2-1; 9 nucleotides align to TRBD1. The CDR3 covers 15 residues. V gave up 5 bases and J gave up 10 bases; unmatched junction bases: 12. Germline V gives CDR1 SGHTA, CDR2 FQGNSA. The CDR3 sequence is CASSRTGTGIEEQFF. The CDR3, as DNA: TGTGCCAGCAGCCGCACCGGGACAGGGATTGAGGAGCAGTTCTTC.

The chain employs TRBV6-5 and TRBJ1-1, with TRBD1 matching over 7 bases. From germline, CDR1 is MNHEY and CDR2 SVGAGI. The CDR3 has 14 amino acids. Trimming at V came to 7 bases and at J to 5 bases, leaving 10 bases not matched to a gene. This chain's CDR3 is CASMMTGPRTEAFF. The CDR3 coding sequence is TGTGCCAGCATGATGACAGGGCCAAGGACTGAAGCTTTCTTT.

The genes are TRBV28 and TRBJ2-3; 10 bases agree with TRBD2. This CDR3 is built from 17 residues. In germline, CDR1 is MDHEN, CDR2 SYDVKM. V was pared by 3 bases and J by 4 bases, with 10 bases of the junction left unmatched. CDR3 region: CASSFPGLAVEADTQYF. As DNA, the CDR3 is TGTGCCAGCAGTTTCCCTGGACTAGCGGTAGAGGCAGATACGCAGTATTTT. The whole variable domain, remainder taken from reference TRBV28 and TRBJ2-3, is DVKVTQSSRYLVKRTGEKVFLECVQDMDHENMFWYRQDPGLGLRLIYFSYDVKMKEKGDIPEGYSVSREKKERFSLILESASTNQTSMYLCASSFPGLAVEADTQYFGPGTRLTVL.

V usage is TRBV9 and J usage is TRBJ1-2; D not resolved. Per the germline V gene, CDR1 is SGDLS and CDR2 is YYNGEE. Trimming removed 1 base from V and 7 bases from J, with 17 bases in between. The CDR3 loop spans 15 amino acids. The CDR3 DNA sequence: TGTGCCAGCAGCGTAAGCCCAACGGGTCGTGGTGGCTACACCTTC. The encoded protein is CASSVSPTGRGGYTF.

This clonotype was detected once. The chain has TRBV28 and TRBJ2-3, with TRBD1 matching 7 bases. The germline gives CDR1 MDHEN, CDR2 SYDVKM. The CDR3 is 12 residues long. The junction had 1 base not matched to a gene; V was cut back by 3 bases and J by 7 bases. In nucleotides, the CDR3 is TGTGCCAGCAGTTTCAGGGGGAATACGCAGTATTTT. Its protein is CASSFRGNTQYF. The complete variable domain, with remaining parts taken from reference TRBV28 and TRBJ2-3, reads DVKVTQSSRYLVKRTGEKVFLECVQDMDHENMFWYRQDPGLGLRLIYFSYDVKMKEKGDIPEGYSVSREKKERFSLILESASTNQTSMYLCASSFRGNTQYFGPGTRLTVL.

The V gene is TRBV29-1, the J gene TRBJ2-5; D is unclear. The CDR3 runs to 13 residues. Trimming left V 4 bases short and J 2 bases short, with 11 bases between. CDR1 and CDR2 from the germline V gene are SQVTM and ANQGSEA. The CDR3 nucleotides read TGCAGCGTTGTACGGCGGTGGCAAGAGACCCAGTACTTC. This translates into CSVVRRWQETQYF.

This rearrangement joins TRBV19 to TRBJ2-4; possible D gene TRBD2, 6 bases. Trimming left V 5 bases short and J 8 bases short, with 13 bases between. The CDR3 contains 13 residues. CDR1 is LNHDA and CDR2 is SQIVND in the germline V gene (reference sequence). Here the CDR3 reads CASSAGLKYIQYF. CDR3 nucleotides: TGTGCCAGTAGTGCCGGACTAAAGTACATTCAGTACTTC.

The V and J genes are TRBV6-5 and TRBJ2-6; no reliable D call. CDR3 length: 15 residues. V gave up 5 bases and J gave up 2 bases, with 10 bases separating them. Per the germline V gene, CDR1 is MNHEY and CDR2 is SVGAGI. CDR3 sequence: CASSRKAPGANVLTF. The CDR3 nucleotides are TGTGCCAGCAGTAGGAAGGCCCCTGGGGCCAACGTCCTGACTTTC.

V and J are TRBV9 and TRBJ2-1; D not resolved. This CDR3 region has 12 residues. The ends were cut back, 5 bases at V and 4 bases at J, with 7 bases in the middle. The germline gives CDR1 SGDLS, CDR2 YYNGEE. The CDR3 spells CASSVGYNEQFF. The CDR3 DNA reads as TGTGCCAGCAGTGTGGGTTACAATGAGCAGTTCTTC. Complete variable domain (other parts from reference TRBV9 and TRBJ2-1): DSGVTQTPKHLITATGQRVTLRCSPRSGDLSVYWYQQSLDQGLQFLIQYYNGEERAKGNILERFSAQQFPDLHSELNLSSLELGDSALYFCASSVGYNEQFFGPGTRLTVL.